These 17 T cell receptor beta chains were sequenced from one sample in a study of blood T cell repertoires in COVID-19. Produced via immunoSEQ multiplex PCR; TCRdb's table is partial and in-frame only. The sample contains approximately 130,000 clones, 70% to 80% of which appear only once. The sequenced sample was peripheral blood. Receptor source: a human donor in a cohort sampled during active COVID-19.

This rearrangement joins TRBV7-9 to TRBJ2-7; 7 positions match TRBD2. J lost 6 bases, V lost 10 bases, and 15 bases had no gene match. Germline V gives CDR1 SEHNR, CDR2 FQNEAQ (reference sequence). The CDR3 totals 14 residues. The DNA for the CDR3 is TGTGCCATCTTTCCCCGTGGCGGGGGTGGCGAGCAGTACTTC. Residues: CAIFPRGGGGEQYF. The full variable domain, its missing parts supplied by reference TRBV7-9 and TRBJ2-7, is DTGVSQNPRHKITKRGQNVTFRCDPISEHNRLYWYRQTLGQGPEFLTYFQNEAQLEKSRLLSDRFSAERPKGSFSTLEIQRTEQGDSAMYLCAIFPRGGGGEQYFGPGTRLTVT.

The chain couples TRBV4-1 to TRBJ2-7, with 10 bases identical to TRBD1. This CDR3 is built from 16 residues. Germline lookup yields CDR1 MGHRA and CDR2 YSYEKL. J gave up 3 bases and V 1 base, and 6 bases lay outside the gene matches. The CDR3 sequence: CASSQGRRDRGYEQYF. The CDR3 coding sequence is TGCGCCAGCAGCCAAGGTCGCCGGGACAGGGGCTACGAGCAGTACTTC.

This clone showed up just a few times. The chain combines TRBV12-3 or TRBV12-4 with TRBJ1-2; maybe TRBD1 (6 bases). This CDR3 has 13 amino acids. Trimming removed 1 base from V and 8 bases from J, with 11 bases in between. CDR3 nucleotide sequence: TGTGCCAGCAGTTTAGGGACAGAGCAGGGCTACACCTTC. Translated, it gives CASSLGTEQGYTF.

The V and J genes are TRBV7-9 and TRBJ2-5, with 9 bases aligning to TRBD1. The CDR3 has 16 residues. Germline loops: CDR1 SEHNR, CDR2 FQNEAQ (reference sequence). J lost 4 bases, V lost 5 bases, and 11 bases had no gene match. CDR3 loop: CASSDITGQGTETQYF. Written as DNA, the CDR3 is TGTGCCAGCAGCGATATTACGGGACAGGGTACAGAGACCCAGTACTTC.

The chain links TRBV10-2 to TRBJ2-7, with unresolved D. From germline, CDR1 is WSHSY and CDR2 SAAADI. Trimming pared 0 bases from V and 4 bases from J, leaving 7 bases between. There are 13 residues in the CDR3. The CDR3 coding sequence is TGCGCCAGCAGTGAGTCCGGGTGGTACGAGCAGTACTTC. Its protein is CASSESGWYEQYF.

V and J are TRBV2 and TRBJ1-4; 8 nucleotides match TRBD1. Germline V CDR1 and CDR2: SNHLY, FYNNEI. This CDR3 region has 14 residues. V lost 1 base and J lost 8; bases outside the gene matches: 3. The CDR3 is CASSEDRGSEKLFF. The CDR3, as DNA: TGTGCCAGCAGTGAAGACAGGGGGTCGGAAAAACTGTTTTTT.

As DNA, the CDR3 is TGTGCCAGCAGCCTGATGCCGGGACAGTCCTCCTACGAGCAGTACTTC. Protein product: CASSLMPGQSSYEQYF. The chain is built from TRBV5-5 and TRBJ2-7, with 7 positions matching TRBD1. With 4 bases clipped from V and 0 bases from J, the junction kept 10 bases outside the gene matches. The length of the CDR3 is 16 residues. Germline CDR1 SGHKS, CDR2 YYEKEE (reference sequence).

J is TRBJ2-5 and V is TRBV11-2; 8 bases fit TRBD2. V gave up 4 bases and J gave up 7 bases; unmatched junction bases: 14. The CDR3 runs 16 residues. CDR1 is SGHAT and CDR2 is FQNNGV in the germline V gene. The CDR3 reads CASSYWGGGLAVTQYF. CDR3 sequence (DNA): TGTGCCAGCAGCTATTGGGGGGGAGGACTAGCCGTGACCCAGTACTTC.

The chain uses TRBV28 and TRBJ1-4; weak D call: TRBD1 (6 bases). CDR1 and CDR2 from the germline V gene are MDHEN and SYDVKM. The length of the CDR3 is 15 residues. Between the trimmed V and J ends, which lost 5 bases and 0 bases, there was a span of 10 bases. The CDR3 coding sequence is TGTGCCAGCAGTCCGGACAGAGCAACTAATGAAAAACTGTTTTTT. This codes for CASSPDRATNEKLFF.

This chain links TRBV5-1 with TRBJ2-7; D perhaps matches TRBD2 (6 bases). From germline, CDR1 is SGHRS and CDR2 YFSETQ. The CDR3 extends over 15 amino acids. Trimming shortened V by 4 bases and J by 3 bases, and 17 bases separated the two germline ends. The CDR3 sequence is CASSLGGGGVYEQYF. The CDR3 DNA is TGCGCCAGCAGCCTGGGTGGCGGAGGGGTCTACGAGCAGTACTTC.

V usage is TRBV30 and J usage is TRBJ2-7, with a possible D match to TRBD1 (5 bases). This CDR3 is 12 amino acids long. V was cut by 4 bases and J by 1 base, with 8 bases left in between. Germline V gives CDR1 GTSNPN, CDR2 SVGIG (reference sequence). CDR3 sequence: CAWNSGSYEQYF. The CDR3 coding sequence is TGTGCCTGGAACTCAGGGTCCTACGAGCAGTACTTC.

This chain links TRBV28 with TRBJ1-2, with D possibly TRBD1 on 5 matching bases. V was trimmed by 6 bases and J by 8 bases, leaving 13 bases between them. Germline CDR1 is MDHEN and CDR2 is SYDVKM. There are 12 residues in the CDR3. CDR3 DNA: TGTGCCAGCAGGCCCGGAGGGGTGGGCTACACCTTC. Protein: CASRPGGVGYTF.

The CDR3 here is CASAVATYEQYF. Written as DNA, the CDR3 is TGTGCCTCCGCCGTAGCGACCTACGAGCAGTACTTC. The gene calls are TRBV6-6 and TRBJ2-7, with D possibly being TRBD2 (5 bases). V gave up 11 bases and J gave up 2 bases, with 13 bases separating them. The CDR3 totals 12 residues. CDR1 and CDR2 from the germline V gene are MNHNY and SVGAGI (reference sequence).

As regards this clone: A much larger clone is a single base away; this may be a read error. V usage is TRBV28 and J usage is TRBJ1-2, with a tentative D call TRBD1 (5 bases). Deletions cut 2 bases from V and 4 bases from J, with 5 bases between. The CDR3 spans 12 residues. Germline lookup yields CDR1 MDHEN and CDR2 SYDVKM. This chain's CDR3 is CASSLDSYGYTF. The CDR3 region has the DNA TGTGCCAGCAGTTTAGACAGCTATGGCTACACCTTC.

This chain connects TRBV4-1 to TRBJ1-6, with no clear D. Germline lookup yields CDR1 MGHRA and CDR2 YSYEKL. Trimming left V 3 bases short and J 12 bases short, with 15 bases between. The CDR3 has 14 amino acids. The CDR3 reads CASSQPVKRLPLHF. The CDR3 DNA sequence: TGCGCCAGCAGCCAGCCGGTAAAGAGATTACCCCTCCACTTT.

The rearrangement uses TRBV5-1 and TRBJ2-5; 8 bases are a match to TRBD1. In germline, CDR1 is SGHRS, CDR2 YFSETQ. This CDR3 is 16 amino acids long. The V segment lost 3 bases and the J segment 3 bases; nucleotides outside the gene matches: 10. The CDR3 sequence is CASSSGAGGFEETQYF. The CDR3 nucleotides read TGCGCCAGCAGCTCGGGGGCAGGGGGCTTTGAAGAGACCCAGTACTTC.

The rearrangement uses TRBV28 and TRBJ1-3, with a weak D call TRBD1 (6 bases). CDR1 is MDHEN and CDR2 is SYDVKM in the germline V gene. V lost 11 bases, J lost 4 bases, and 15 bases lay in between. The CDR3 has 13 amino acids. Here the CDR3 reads CASLGGAGNTIYF. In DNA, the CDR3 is TGTGCCTCTCTAGGGGGTGCAGGAAACACCATATATTTT.